These T cell receptor beta chains were read from a single sample in a study of shared clonotypes between healthy human individuals. TCRdb's table, derived via immunoSEQ multiplex PCR, lists solely in-frame clones and lacks some. The sample comprises approximately 2.3 million clones, about 92% of which are singletons, and roughly 0.36% rests with the top ten. The specimen sequenced was naive CD4+ T cells from PBMCs. All receptors come from a man younger than 35 in good health. Some clones in this sample may be carry-over from other donors' samples. CDR3s include the opening cysteine and the closing phenylalanine or tryptophan. D genes are given only for firm matches. Not every row has a clone size; where given, it reads once, few, many or a size class.

abundance,j_gene,v_gene,d_gene,CDR3aa,CDR3nt
-,TRBJ2-7,TRBV5-6,-,CASSPGPTREQYF,TGTGCCAGCAGCCCGGGGCCCACTCGGGAGCAGTACTTC
-,TRBJ2-5,TRBV9,TRBD1,CASSLLGTDQETQYF,TGTGCCAGCAGCCTGTTAGGGACAGACCAAGAGACCCAGTACTTC
-,TRBJ2-7,TRBV9,-,CASSVESRTGEQYF,TGTGCCAGCAGCGTAGAGTCCAGGACGGGGGAGCAGTACTTC
-,TRBJ1-4,TRBV5-6,-,CASSLGARLGEKLFF,TGTGCCAGCAGCTTGGGGGCCCGACTGGGGGAAAAACTGTTTTTT
-,TRBJ2-3,TRBV9,-,CASSVDLTDTQYF,TGTGCCAGCAGCGTAGACCTGACCGATACGCAGTATTTT
-,TRBJ1-4,TRBV28,TRBD1,CASSLLGRGPGSEKLFF,TGTGCCAGCAGTTTATTAGGCAGGGGGCCGGGAAGTGAAAAACTGTTTTTT
-,TRBJ2-5,TRBV10-1,-,CASSVNRDGWKETQYF,TGCGCCAGCAGTGTGAACAGGGACGGGTGGAAAGAGACCCAGTACTTC
-,TRBJ1-1,TRBV10-3,TRBD1,CAISETSWTGVGDGMTEAFF,TGTGCCATCAGTGAGACCTCTTGGACAGGGGTTGGTGATGGTATGACTGAAGCTTTCTTT
-,TRBJ2-1,TRBV7-3,-,CASSLRSGENEQFF,TGTGCCAGCAGCTTAAGATCAGGGGAGAATGAGCAGTTCTTC
-,TRBJ2-1,TRBV15,TRBD2,CATSRVASGDYRNNEQFF,TGTGCCACCAGCAGAGTTGCTAGCGGGGATTATAGGAACAATGAGCAGTTCTTC
-,TRBJ2-4,TRBV19,-,CASSHITGNGAKNIQYF,TGTGCCAGTAGCCATATAACAGGGAATGGGGCCAAAAACATTCAGTACTTC
-,TRBJ2-7,TRBV29-1,TRBD2,CSVGSGLDSYEQYF,TGCAGCGTTGGTTCGGGACTAGACTCCTACGAGCAGTACTTC
-,TRBJ2-7,TRBV4-3,-,CASSQPPPTGLKAYEQYF,TGCGCCAGCAGCCAACCCCCCCCCACAGGACTTAAAGCCTACGAGCAGTACTTC
-,TRBJ1-2,TRBV27,-,CASGRTNYGYTF,TGTGCCAGCGGACGAACTAACTATGGCTACACCTTC
-,TRBJ2-1,TRBV7-9,TRBD2,CASSLAGSWTSGSYNEQFF,TGTGCCAGCAGCTTGGCCGGATCCTGGACTAGCGGATCCTACAATGAGCAGTTCTTC
-,TRBJ1-2,TRBV19,TRBD1,CASSPGTAFGLGYTF,TGTGCCAGTAGTCCGGGGACAGCGTTTGGACTCGGCTACACCTTC
-,TRBJ2-3,TRBV7-8,-,CASSLGQRDTQYF,TGTGCCAGCAGCTTAGGGCAGAGAGATACGCAGTATTTT
-,TRBJ1-3,TRBV7-9,TRBD1,CASSLVTGAISGNTIYF,TGTGCCAGCAGCCTCGTGACAGGGGCGATCTCTGGAAACACCATATATTTT
-,TRBJ1-2,TRBV11-2,-,CASSSLTIGSYGYTF,TGTGCCAGCAGCTCCCTTACGATCGGGTCCTATGGCTACACCTTC
-,TRBJ1-2,TRBV7-2,-,CASSLALGRRPLEYGYTF,TGTGCCAGCAGCTTAGCGCTGGGCAGGAGACCCTTAGAGTATGGCTACACCTTC
-,TRBJ2-2,TRBV21-1,-,CASRKNSGTPGREDTGELFF,TGTGCCAGCAGAAAAAATTCCGGGACTCCTGGACGAGAGGACACCGGGGAGCTGTTTTTT
-,TRBJ2-7,TRBV9,TRBD2,CASSVSGTSSYEQYF,TGTGCCAGCAGCGTCAGCGGGACTAGCTCCTACGAGCAGTACTTC
few,TRBJ1-2,TRBV19,-,CASSIDSTYGYTF,TGTGCCAGTAGTATTGACAGTACCTATGGCTACACCTTC
-,TRBJ2-7,TRBV5-1,-,CASSLDGGLEQYF,TGCGCCAGCAGCTTGGACGGGGGCCTCGAGCAGTACTTC
once,TRBJ2-1,TRBV7-2,-,CASSFASAYNEQFF,TGTGCCAGCAGCTTTGCTTCTGCCTACAATGAGCAGTTCTTC
-,TRBJ2-1,TRBV4-2,-,CASSQEPGLVPGRQFF,TGTGCCAGCAGCCAAGAACCCGGACTGGTCCCAGGGAGGCAGTTCTTC
-,TRBJ1-5,TRBV28,-,CATGQLNQPQHF,TGTGCCACTGGACAGCTTAATCAGCCCCAGCATTTT
-,TRBJ1-5,TRBV6-6,-,CASRTIGQGGQPQHF,TGTGCCAGCAGGACCATCGGGCAGGGAGGCCAGCCCCAGCATTTT
-,TRBJ2-7,TRBV25-1,TRBD2,CASAAPVSGRLEQYF,TGTGCCAGCGCTGCCCCCGTCAGCGGGAGACTCGAGCAGTACTTC
-,TRBJ1-3,TRBV7-2,-,CASSLSTTVPYTIYF,TGTGCCAGCAGCTTATCGACGACGGTCCCGTACACCATATATTTT
once,TRBJ1-1,TRBV19,-,CASSTGERMNTEAFF,TGTGCCAGTAGCACTGGGGAAAGGATGAACACTGAAGCTTTCTTT
-,TRBJ1-1,TRBV5-1,TRBD1,CASSPTRTGVMNTEAFF,TGCGCCAGCAGCCCGACCCGGACAGGAGTCATGAACACTGAAGCTTTCTTT
-,TRBJ2-1,TRBV6-6,-,CASSYSLDPAYNEQFF,TGTGCCAGCAGTTACTCGTTAGATCCTGCCTACAATGAGCAGTTCTTC